The next 12 T cell receptor beta chains were all read from a single sample in a study of cytomegalovirus exposure and HLA in healthy donors. PCR used 60 Vbeta primers and 13 Jbeta primers. The repertoire was sequenced with immunoSEQ multiplex PCR; TCRdb's copy has only in-frame clones and lacks some. The table shows about 120,000 clones, with 7% to 9.5% occurring only once. Sequenced input: PBMCs. Receptors were obtained from a woman aged 40 to 50 in good health and CMV-seropositive.

A few counts support this clone. This chain uses TRBV5-6 with TRBJ2-7, with D perhaps TRBD1 (6 bases). The CDR3 has 14 residues. Trimming pared 1 base from V and 2 bases from J, leaving 10 bases between. CDR1 and CDR2 from the germline V gene are SGHDT and YYEEEE. CDR3 region: CASSLYGDTYEQYF. In DNA, the CDR3 is TGTGCCAGCAGCTTGTACGGGGACACCTACGAGCAGTACTTC.

This clone was picked up a small number of times. V gene TRBV28 combines with J gene TRBJ1-1; TRBD1 is a possible D gene (6 bases). Germline V gene sequence: CDR1 MDHEN, CDR2 SYDVKM. The CDR3 is 13 residues long. V was trimmed by 6 bases and J by 8 bases, leaving 16 bases between them. The DNA for the CDR3 is TGTGCCAGCAGCCGCCCAACAGGGTCGGAAGCTTTCTTT. Amino acid sequence: CASSRPTGSEAFF.

The rearrangement links TRBV7-9 to TRBJ1-1, with a possible D match to TRBD1 (6 bases). The ends were cut back, 4 bases at V and 1 base at J, with 10 bases in the middle. CDR1 SEHNR and CDR2 FQNEAQ come from the germline V gene (reference sequence). The CDR3 length is 14 residues. The CDR3 DNA is TGTGCCAGCAGCTCCGGACAGAGGAACACTGAAGCTTTCTTT. Its protein is CASSSGQRNTEAFF.

A few counts support this clone. The V gene is TRBV30, the J gene TRBJ2-1, with TRBD2 matching 10 bases. Germline V gives CDR1 GTSNPN, CDR2 SVGIG (reference sequence). The CDR3 sequence is 13 residues long. V was pared by 5 bases and J by 4 bases, with 2 bases of the junction left unmatched. The CDR3 loop is CAWASGGYNEQFF. Here the CDR3 DNA reads TGTGCCTGGGCTAGCGGGGGTTACAATGAGCAGTTCTTC.

This clone was seen only a few times. This chain joins TRBV29-1 and TRBJ1-6; possible D gene TRBD1, 6 bases. There are 13 residues in the CDR3. Germline V CDR1 and CDR2: SQVTM, ANQGSEA. The germline V and J ends were trimmed by 7 bases and 9 bases, with 16 bases remaining between them. The CDR3 bases are TGCAGCGCCCGACAGGATCTGGGTTCACCCCTCCACTTT. The encoded protein is CSARQDLGSPLHF.

The J gene is TRBJ1-5, the V gene TRBV19; D not certain. Deletions cut 4 bases from V and 5 bases from J, with 12 bases between. CDR1 is LNHDA, CDR2 SQIVND, per germline (reference sequence). The CDR3 covers 14 residues. CDR3 region: CASSTDRGYQPQHF. In DNA form, the CDR3 reads TGTGCCAGTAGTACCGACCGGGGTTATCAGCCCCAGCATTTT.

This clone was seen a handful of times. Within the sample, other DNA sequences also encode this same CDR3. The chain employs TRBV4-1 and TRBJ1-4, with TRBD1 identical over 7 bases. The J segment lost 4 bases and the V segment lost 3 bases, leaving 8 bases of the junction unmatched. The CDR3 consists of 16 residues. Germline V CDR1 and CDR2: MGHRA, YSYEKL. The CDR3 spells CASSQGPGQNNEKLFF. In DNA form, the CDR3 reads TGCGCCAGCAGCCAGGGACCGGGACAGAATAATGAAAAACTGTTTTTT.

The chain carries TRBV6-5 and TRBJ1-1, with a tentative D call TRBD1 (5 bases). The length of the CDR3 is 15 residues. Germline CDR1 MNHEY, CDR2 SVGAGI. Deletions cut 0 bases from V and 3 bases from J, with 11 bases between. The CDR3 region is CASSYSSRADTEAFF. The CDR3 bases are TGTGCCAGCAGTTACTCGAGCAGGGCGGACACTGAAGCTTTCTTT.

This clone was seen a handful of times. The chain combines TRBV4-1 with TRBJ1-5; no reliable D call. Germline-derived CDR1 and CDR2 are MGHRA and YSYEKL. Trimming took 7 bases from V and 3 from J, leaving 16 bases between them. The CDR3 is made up of 15 amino acids. CDR3 sequence (DNA): TGCGCCAGCACAGCCAAGATAGAGGCCAATCAGCCCCAGCATTTT. It encodes CASTAKIEANQPQHF.

The gene calls are TRBV6-6 and TRBJ2-7, with D unresolved. The V gene's germline CDR1 is MNHNY and CDR2 SVGAGI (reference sequence). The CDR3 extends over 12 amino acids. The V end was cut by 6 bases, the J end by 2 bases, with 8 bases between. CDR3 protein: CASRKETYEQYF. DNA for the CDR3: TGTGCCAGCAGAAAAGAGACCTACGAGCAGTACTTC.

In its sample, this clone was seen a few times. The rearrangement links TRBV15 to TRBJ2-1, with 7 bases that match TRBD2. The V gene's germline CDR1 is LNHNV and CDR2 YYDKDF (reference sequence). The CDR3 consists of 14 residues. V lost 4 bases, J lost 9 bases, and 9 bases stayed unmatched. CDR3 sequence reads: CATSTYPTSLEQFF. CDR3 in DNA: TGTGCCACCAGCACCTACCCGACTAGCCTTGAGCAGTTCTTC.

This clone was detected only a few times. V usage is TRBV5-6 and J usage is TRBJ1-1; a possible D gene is TRBD1 (6 bases). The CDR3 extends over 15 amino acids. V was pared by 4 bases and J by 5 bases, with 18 bases between. CDR1 is SGHDT, CDR2 YYEEEE, per germline. This CDR3 is CASSRFWGPGTEAFF. Written as DNA, the CDR3 is TGTGCCAGCAGCCGCTTTTGGGGGCCAGGGACTGAAGCTTTCTTT. Looking up the rest from reference TRBV5-6 and TRBJ1-1 gives the full variable domain: DAGVTQSPTHLIKTRGQQVTLRCSPKSGHDTVSWYQQALGQGPQFIFQYYEEEERQRGNFPDRFSGHQFPNYSSELNVNALLLGDSALYLCASSRFWGPGTEAFFGQGTRLTVV.